Below, 3 T cell receptor beta chains from the same sample are listed, as sequenced in a study of vaccination effects on CD4 cells after COVID-19. Antigen-specific CD4+ T cells were expanded with viral peptide pools in the ViraFEST assay before sequencing. Following 10 days of culture, CD4+ T cells were isolated. Nucleocapsid antibody tests were negative, and the vaccine recipients had no prior SARS-CoV-2 infection. Antigen specificity for these receptors is unknown. Clones were sequenced by immunoSEQ multiplex PCR, and TCRdb holds only the in-frame ones, with some missing. Among around 45,000 clones listed, roughly 79% were seen once. Specimen: CD4+ T cells from PBMCs cultured with SARS-CoV-2 spike peptides, collected before COVID-19 vaccination. The receptor source for this set is a human donor who received a COVID-19 vaccine.

The chain couples TRBV30 to TRBJ2-2; 7 bases agree with TRBD1. This CDR3 has 18 residues. V was clipped by 5 bases and J by 3 bases; unmatched bases: 18. Germline CDR1 reads GTSNPN; CDR2 reads SVGIG (reference sequence). CDR3 sequence reads: CAWGLIWYRQGDTGELFF. The CDR3 DNA is TGTGCCTGGGGGTTAATTTGGTATCGACAGGGAGACACCGGGGAGCTGTTTTTT.

CDR3 DNA: TGTGCCAGCAGTTTACCGACGGGCAAGGAGACCCAGTACTTC. Translating gives CASSLPTGKETQYF. The V gene is TRBV28, the J gene TRBJ2-5, with D unclear. Germline CDR1 is MDHEN and CDR2 is SYDVKM. Between the trimmed V and J ends, which lost 2 bases and 5 bases, there was a span of 12 bases. The CDR3 loop spans 14 amino acids.

This rearrangement joins TRBV10-3 to TRBJ2-5; TRBD2 is a possible D gene (7 bases). Germline CDR1 is ENHRY and CDR2 is SYGVKD. V lost 3 bases and J lost 2, with 10 bases in between. CDR3 length equals 14 residues. The CDR3 nucleotides read TGTGCCATCAGTGAAAGGGGGGGTCAAGAGACCCAGTACTTC. Protein sequence: CAISERGGQETQYF.